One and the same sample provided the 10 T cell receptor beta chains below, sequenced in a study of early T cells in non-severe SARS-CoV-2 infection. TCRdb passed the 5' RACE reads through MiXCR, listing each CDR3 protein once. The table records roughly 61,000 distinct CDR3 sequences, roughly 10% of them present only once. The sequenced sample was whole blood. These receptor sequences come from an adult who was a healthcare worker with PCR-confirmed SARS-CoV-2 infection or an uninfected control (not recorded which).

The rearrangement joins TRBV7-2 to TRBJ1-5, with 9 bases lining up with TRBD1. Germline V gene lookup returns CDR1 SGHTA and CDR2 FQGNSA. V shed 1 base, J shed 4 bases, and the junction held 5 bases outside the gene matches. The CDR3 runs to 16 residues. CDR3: CASSLVPGQGNQPQHF. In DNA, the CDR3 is TGTGCCAGCAGCTTAGTACCGGGACAGGGTAATCAGCCCCAGCATTTT.

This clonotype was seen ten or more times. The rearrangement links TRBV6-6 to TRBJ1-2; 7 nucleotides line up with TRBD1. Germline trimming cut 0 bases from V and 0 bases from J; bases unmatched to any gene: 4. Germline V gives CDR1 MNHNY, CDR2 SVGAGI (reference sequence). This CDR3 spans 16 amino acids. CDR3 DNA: TGTGCCAGCAGTTACTCGGCAGGGACAGCTAACTATGGCTACACCTTC. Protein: CASSYSAGTANYGYTF.

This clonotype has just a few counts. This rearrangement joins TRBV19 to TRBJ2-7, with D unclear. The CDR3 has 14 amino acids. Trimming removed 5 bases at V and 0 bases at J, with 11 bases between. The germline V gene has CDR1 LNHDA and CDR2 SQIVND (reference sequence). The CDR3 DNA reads TGTGCCAGTAGTCCCCTAGTTAACTCCTACGAGCAGTACTTC. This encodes CASSPLVNSYEQYF.

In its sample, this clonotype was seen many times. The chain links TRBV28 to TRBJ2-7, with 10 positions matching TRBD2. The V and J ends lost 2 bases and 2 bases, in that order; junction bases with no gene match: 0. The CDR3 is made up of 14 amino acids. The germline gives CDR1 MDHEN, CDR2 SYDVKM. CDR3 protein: CASSLLAGAYEQYF. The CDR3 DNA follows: TGTGCCAGCAGTTTACTAGCGGGAGCCTACGAGCAGTACTTC.

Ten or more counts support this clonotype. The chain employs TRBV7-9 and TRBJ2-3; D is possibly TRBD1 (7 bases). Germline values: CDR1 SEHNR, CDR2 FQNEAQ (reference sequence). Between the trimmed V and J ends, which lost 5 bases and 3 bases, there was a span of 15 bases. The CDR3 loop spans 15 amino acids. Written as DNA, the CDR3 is TGTGCCAGCAGCCCCCAGGGGGAGGCGACAGATACGCAGTATTTT. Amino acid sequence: CASSPQGEATDTQYF.

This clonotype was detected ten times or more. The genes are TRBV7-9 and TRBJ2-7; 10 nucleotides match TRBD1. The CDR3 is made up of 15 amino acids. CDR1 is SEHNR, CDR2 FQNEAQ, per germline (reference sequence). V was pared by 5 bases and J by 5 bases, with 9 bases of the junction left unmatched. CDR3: CASSHGQGEEDEQYF. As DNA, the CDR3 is TGTGCCAGCAGCCATGGACAGGGGGAGGAAGACGAGCAGTACTTC.

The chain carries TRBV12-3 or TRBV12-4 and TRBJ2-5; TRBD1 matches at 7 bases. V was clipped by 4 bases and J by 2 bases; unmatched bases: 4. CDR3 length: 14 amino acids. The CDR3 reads CASSWGTAQETQYF. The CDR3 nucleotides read TGTGCCAGCAGTTGGGGGACAGCACAAGAGACCCAGTACTTC.

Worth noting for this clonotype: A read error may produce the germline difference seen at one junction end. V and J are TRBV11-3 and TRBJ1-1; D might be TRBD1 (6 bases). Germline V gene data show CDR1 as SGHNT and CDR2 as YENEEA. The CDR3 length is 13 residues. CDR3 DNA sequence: TGTGCCAGCAGCTTCAAGGGGGGCACTGAAGTTTTCTTT. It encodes CASSFKGGTEVFF.

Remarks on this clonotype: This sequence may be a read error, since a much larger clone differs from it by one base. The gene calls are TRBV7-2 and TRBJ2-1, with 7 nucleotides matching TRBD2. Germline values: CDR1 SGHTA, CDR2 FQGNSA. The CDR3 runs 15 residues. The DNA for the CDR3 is TGTGCCAGCAGCACGACTAGCCCCCCTTGGAATGAGAAGTTCTTC. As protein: CASSTTSPPWNEKFF.

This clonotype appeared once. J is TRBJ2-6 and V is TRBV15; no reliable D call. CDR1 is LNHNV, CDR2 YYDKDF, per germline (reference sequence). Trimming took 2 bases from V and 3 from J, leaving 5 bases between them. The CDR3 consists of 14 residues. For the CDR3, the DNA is TGTGCCACCAGCAGACCCGTTGGGGCCAACGTCCTGACTTTC. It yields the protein CATSRPVGANVLTF.